The sequence of this T cell receptor beta chain was determined in a study of radiation and T cells in renal cell carcinoma. Findings and caveats of the study: From baseline, blood top tumor clonotypes peaked at 2 weeks post-radiation. Baseline intratumoral clonotype presence is unknown without pretreatment biopsies.

Time point of the sample: blood 4 weeks post-SBRT, at nephrectomy. Sample treatment: 15 Gy SBRT to primary tumor, nephrectomy 4 weeks later. Nephrectomy followed 15 Gy stereotactic body radiation by 4 weeks. Blood was sampled at baseline, 2 weeks and 4 weeks after SBRT. Sequencing was performed with immunoSEQ multiplex PCR; in TCRdb, only in-frame clones are kept and a portion is missing. The sample yields some 100,000 clones, around 83% seen once. This CDR3 is built from 11 residues. The germline V gene has CDR1 SEHNR and CDR2 FQNEAQ (reference sequence). Trimming stripped 6 bases from V and 5 bases from J, with 7 bases between. Concerning this clone: The antigen remains unidentified.

This clonotype was obtained from a man aged 60 to 75 with renal cell carcinoma. Source: blood, taken from a patient whose treatment included radiotherapy and nephrectomy. The chain combines TRBV7-9 with TRBJ2-5; D is undetermined. The CDR3 nucleotides read TGTGCCAGCAGTTCGAGGGAGACCCAGTACTTC. This sequence encodes CASSSRETQYF.